This TCR beta chain stems from a study of blood T cells in healthy people across ages. Sample-barcoded 5' priming and a J-beta primer mix drove a second PCR of about 7 to 11 cycles. Using its own MiXCR run on the 5' RACE reads, TCRdb lists one record per CDR3 protein. The sample lists 730,000 or so distinct CDR3 sequences, 35% to 50% seen once, with roughly 30% in the top ten. This clonotype was picked up many times. The antigen is undetermined. V dropped 0 bases and J dropped 8 bases, with 14 bases sitting between them. Looked up from germline, CDR1 is MGHRA and CDR2 is YSYEKL. CDR3 length: 15 amino acids. Study-level points and caveats: Long-lived donors exceeded aged donors in naive CD4+ cells and diversity.

The sample comprised blood. This receptor was obtained from an older man in good health. This chain links TRBV4-1 with TRBJ2-1, with D maybe TRBD1 (6 bases). The CDR3 protein is CASSQDYPGVDEQFF. CDR3 nucleotide sequence: TGCGCCAGCAGCCAAGACTACCCAGGGGTGGATGAGCAGTTCTTC.